This TCR beta chain was retrieved from a study of CD8+CD57+ T cells in acquired aplastic anemia. With 3 bases removed from V and 5 bases from J, the gap between germline ends came to 13 bases. This CDR3 spans 15 amino acids. CDR1 and CDR2 (germline): LNHDA, SQIVND (reference sequence). Genomic DNA templated the TCR beta VDJ and CDR3 profiling. MiXCR was run by TCRdb on the reads, yielding one entry per CDR3 protein. The sample lists under 350,000 distinct CDR3 sequences; 56% were seen once. This clonotype was observed many times. This TCR was recovered from a human donor with severe aplastic anemia or a healthy control (not recorded which). The rearrangement links TRBV19 to TRBJ1-4; D is unresolved. The sequenced sample consisted of sorted CD4+, CD8+, or CD8+CD57+ T cells (not recorded which) from PBMCs. CDR3 residues: CASSIGGRLNEKLFF. Written as DNA, the CDR3 is TGTGCCAGTAGTATCGGAGGTCGTTTAAATGAAAAACTGTTTTTT. Looking up the rest from reference TRBV19 and TRBJ1-4 gives the full variable domain: DGGITQSPKYLFRKEGQNVTLSCEQNLNHDAMYWYRQDPGQGLRLIYYSQIVNDFQKGDIAEGYSVSREKKESFPLTVTSAQKNPTAFYLCASSIGGRLNEKLFFGSGTQLSVL.